The 11 T cell receptor beta chains below all came from one sample that was sequenced in a study of blood T cells in healthy people across ages. Through a sample-barcoded 5' primer and a J-beta primer mix, a second PCR was run for 7 to 11 cycles. TCRdb fed the 5' RACE reads into MiXCR, producing one record per CDR3 protein. The sample yields fewer than 950,000 distinct CDR3 sequences, about 37% seen once. The sequencing input was blood. All receptors come from a man aged 18-30 years in good health.

Comments on this clonotype: One end of the junction varies from germline; a read error may be responsible. The rearrangement uses TRBV7-6 and TRBJ2-3, with 16 bases matching TRBD2. This CDR3 has 17 amino acids. Germline-derived CDR1 and CDR2 are SGHVS and FNYEAQ. The CDR3 DNA reads TGTGCCTGCAGCCCAAAGGGACTAGCGGGGGGGCCAGATACGCAGTATTTT. As protein: CACSPKGLAGGPDTQYF.

In its sample, this clonotype was seen a few times. The J gene is TRBJ2-7, the V gene TRBV7-2; D is ambiguous. V was cut by 5 bases and J by 0 bases, with 11 bases left in between. This CDR3 has 14 residues. CDR1 and CDR2 from the germline V gene are SGHTA and FQGNSA. CDR3 nucleotide sequence: TGTGCCAGCAGCCGCGAGACAAACTCCTACGAGCAGTACTTC. Protein sequence: CASSRETNSYEQYF.

The J gene is TRBJ1-2, the V gene TRBV7-2, with 7 positions matching TRBD1. Germline-derived CDR1 and CDR2 are SGHTA and FQGNSA. V was pared by 4 bases and J by 8 bases, with 7 bases of the junction left unmatched. The CDR3 is 13 amino acids. The CDR3 sequence is CASSSTGSWGYTF. DNA for the CDR3: TGTGCCAGCAGCTCGACAGGGTCGTGGGGCTACACCTTC.

About this clonotype: A much larger clone differs by one base, so this may be a read error. V is TRBV12-3 or TRBV12-4 and J is TRBJ2-5; a weak D match, TRBD1 (5 bases). The CDR3 spans 13 residues. The V end was cut by 4 bases, the J end by 2 bases, with 8 bases between. CDR3 residues: CASSCRAQETQYF. CDR3 in DNA: TGTGCCAGCAGTTGCAGGGCTCAAGAGACCCAGTACTTC.

The table lists this clonotype with a few counts. The rearrangement uses TRBV5-6 and TRBJ2-4; 9 bases match TRBD1. V gave up 4 bases and J gave up 4 bases; unmatched junction bases: 6. This CDR3 contains 15 residues. Germline values: CDR1 SGHDT, CDR2 YYEEEE. As DNA, the CDR3 is TGTGCCAGCAGCCCGACAGGGGGGGATAAAAACATTCAGTACTTC. Protein: CASSPTGGDKNIQYF.

This chain connects TRBV4-2 to TRBJ2-5, with D possibly TRBD2 on 5 matching bases. V was clipped by 1 base and J by 1 base, with 13 bases between them. This CDR3 spans 16 amino acids. Germline values: CDR1 LGHNA, CDR2 YNFKEQ. For the CDR3, the DNA is TGTGCCAGCAGCCAAGGTGCGGAGGCAGTCCAAGAGACCCAGTACTTC. The encoded protein is CASSQGAEAVQETQYF.

The sample holds a few counts of this clonotype. V and J are TRBV6-5 and TRBJ1-6; D call uncertain. CDR1 is MNHEY and CDR2 is SVGAGI in the germline V gene. V was shortened by 6 bases and J by 3 bases, with 9 bases between the two germline ends. This CDR3 has 14 amino acids. The CDR3 spells CASRRRDYNSPLHF. As DNA, the CDR3 is TGTGCCAGCAGGCGCCGGGACTATAATTCACCCCTCCACTTT.

This clonotype was found once. The chain combines TRBV4-1 with TRBJ2-2; possibly TRBD2 for D (5 bases). The CDR3 contains 15 residues. The V and J ends lost 2 bases and 5 bases respectively, with 12 bases between them. Germline V gene sequence: CDR1 MGHRA, CDR2 YSYEKL. The CDR3 DNA reads as TGCGCCAGCAGCCAACCTTGGGAGAGGACCGGGGAGCTGTTTTTT. Protein sequence: CASSQPWERTGELFF.

The chain recombines TRBV7-2 with TRBJ1-1; maybe TRBD1 (5 bases). This CDR3 has 14 residues. Trimming cost V 8 bases and J 1 base, with 14 bases left between them. Germline loops: CDR1 SGHTA, CDR2 FQGNSA. In nucleotides, the CDR3 is TGTGCCAGCGGCACCCAGACAGAGAACACTGAAGCTTTCTTT. It yields the protein CASGTQTENTEAFF.

CDR3 protein: CASRGGFADTQYF. CDR3 nucleotide sequence: TGTGCCAGCAGGGGTGGATTCGCAGATACGCAGTATTTT. This chain uses TRBV25-1 with TRBJ2-3; no clear D. The germline CDR1 and CDR2 sequences are MGHDK and SYGVNS. Trimming pared 6 bases from V and 4 bases from J, leaving 11 bases between. The CDR3 runs 13 residues.

The chain has TRBV12-3 or TRBV12-4 and TRBJ2-1; no clear D gene. The ends were cut back, 5 bases at V and 13 bases at J, with 12 bases in the middle. The CDR3 totals 11 residues. The CDR3 loop reads CASSPGPLQFF. In DNA form, the CDR3 reads TGTGCCAGCAGTCCCGGACCTCTACAGTTCTTC.